The T cell receptor beta chain under discussion was sequenced for a study of blood T cell repertoires in COVID-19. Repertoires were generated with immunoSEQ multiplex PCR, while TCRdb's copy carries only in-frame clones and drops some. The sample shows fewer than 100,000 clones, 87% of them seen only once. Unmatched junction bases numbered 4, after V lost 0 bases and J lost 4 bases. The germline V gene has CDR1 SGHDT and CDR2 YYEEEE. The CDR3 is made up of 15 amino acids. Input material: peripheral blood. The chain employs TRBV5-6 and TRBJ2-7, with 10 nucleotides matching TRBD1. The TCR was taken from a human donor with acute or convalescent COVID-19. The donor label of this sample is uncertain. In nucleotides, the CDR3 is TGTGCCAGCAGCTTGGCAGGGACAGGGGTATACGAGCAGTACTTC. It encodes CASSLAGTGVYEQYF. Full variable domain (outside the CDR3, taken from reference TRBV5-6 and TRBJ2-7): DAGVTQSPTHLIKTRGQQVTLRCSPKSGHDTVSWYQQALGQGPQFIFQYYEEEERQRGNFPDRFSGHQFPNYSSELNVNALLLGDSALYLCASSLAGTGVYEQYFGPGTRLTVT.